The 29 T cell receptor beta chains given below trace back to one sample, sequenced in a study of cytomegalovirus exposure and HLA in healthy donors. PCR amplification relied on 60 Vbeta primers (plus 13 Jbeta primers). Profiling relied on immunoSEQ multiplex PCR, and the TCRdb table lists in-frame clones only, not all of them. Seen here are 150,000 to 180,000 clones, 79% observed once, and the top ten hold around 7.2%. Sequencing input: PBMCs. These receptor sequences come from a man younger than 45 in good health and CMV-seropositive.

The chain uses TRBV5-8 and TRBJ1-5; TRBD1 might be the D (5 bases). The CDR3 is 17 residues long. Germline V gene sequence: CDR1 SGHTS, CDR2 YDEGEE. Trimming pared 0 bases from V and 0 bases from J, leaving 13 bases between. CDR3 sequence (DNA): TGTGCCAGCAGCTTGGCCGGCAGGGCCAATAGCAATCAGCCCCAGCATTTT. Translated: CASSLAGRANSNQPQHF.

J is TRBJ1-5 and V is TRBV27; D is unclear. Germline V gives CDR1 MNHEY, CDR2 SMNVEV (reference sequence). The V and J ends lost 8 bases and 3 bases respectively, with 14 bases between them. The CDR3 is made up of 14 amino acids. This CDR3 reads CASGPRDINQPQHF. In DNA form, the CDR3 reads TGTGCCAGCGGCCCTCGGGATATCAATCAGCCCCAGCATTTT.

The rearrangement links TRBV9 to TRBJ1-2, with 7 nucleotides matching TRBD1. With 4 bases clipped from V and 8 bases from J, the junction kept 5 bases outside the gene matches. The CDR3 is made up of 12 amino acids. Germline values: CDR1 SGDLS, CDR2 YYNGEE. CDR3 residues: CASSSTGLGYTF. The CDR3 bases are TGTGCCAGCAGCTCGACAGGGTTGGGCTACACCTTC.

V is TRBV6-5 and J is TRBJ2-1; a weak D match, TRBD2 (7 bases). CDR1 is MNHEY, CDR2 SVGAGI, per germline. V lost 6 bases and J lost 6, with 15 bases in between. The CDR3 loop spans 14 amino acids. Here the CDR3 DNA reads TGTGCCAGCAGCTACGGGGGAGGGGGCAATGAGCAGTTCTTC. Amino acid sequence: CASSYGGGGNEQFF.

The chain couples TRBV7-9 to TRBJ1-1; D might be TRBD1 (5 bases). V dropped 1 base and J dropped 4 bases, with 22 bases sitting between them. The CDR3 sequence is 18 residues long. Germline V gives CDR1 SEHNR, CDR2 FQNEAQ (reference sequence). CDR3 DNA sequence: TGTGCCAGCAGCTTAGGAAGTCTCCCCGGGGGAGCGGGCACTGAAGCTTTCTTT. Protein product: CASSLGSLPGGAGTEAFF.

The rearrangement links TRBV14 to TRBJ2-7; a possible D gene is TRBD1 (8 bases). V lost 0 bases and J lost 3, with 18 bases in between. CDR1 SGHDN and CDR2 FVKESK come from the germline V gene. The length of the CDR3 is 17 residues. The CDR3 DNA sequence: TGTGCCAGCAGCCAAGATGGGGGGGTTGACAGGGGCTACGAGCAGTACTTC. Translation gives CASSQDGGVDRGYEQYF.

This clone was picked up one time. CDR3 coding DNA: TGTGCCAGCAGCCATCAGGGGAGGGGCTACCACGAGCAGTACTTC. It translates to CASSHQGRGYHEQYF. This chain uses TRBV6-5 with TRBJ2-7, with D perhaps matching TRBD2 (7 bases). The CDR3 totals 15 residues. The germline V gene encodes CDR1 MNHEY and CDR2 SVGAGI. Trimming removed 6 bases at V and 5 bases at J, with 20 bases between.

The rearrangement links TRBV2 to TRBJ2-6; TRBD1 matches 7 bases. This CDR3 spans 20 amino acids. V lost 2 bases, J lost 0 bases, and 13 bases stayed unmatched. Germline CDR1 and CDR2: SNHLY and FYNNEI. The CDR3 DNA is TGTGCCAGCAGTGAATACAGGGGACCCCTCTTCCCCTCTGGGGCCAACGTCCTGACTTTC. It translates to CASSEYRGPLFPSGANVLTF.

The CDR3 is CASSQYSNQPQHF. In DNA form, the CDR3 reads TGTGCCAGTAGCCAGTATAGCAATCAGCCCCAGCATTTT. The chain couples TRBV19 to TRBJ1-5; the D is unclear. Trimming removed 6 bases from V and 0 bases from J, with 6 bases in between. CDR1 and CDR2 from the germline V gene are LNHDA and SQIVND (reference sequence). This CDR3 region has 13 residues.

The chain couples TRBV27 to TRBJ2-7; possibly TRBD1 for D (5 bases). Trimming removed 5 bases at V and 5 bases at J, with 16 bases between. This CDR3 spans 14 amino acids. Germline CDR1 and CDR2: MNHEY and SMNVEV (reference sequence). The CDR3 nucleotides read TGTGCCAGCAGTCGCGGCAGGGTAGTTGACGAGCAGTACTTC. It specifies CASSRGRVVDEQYF.

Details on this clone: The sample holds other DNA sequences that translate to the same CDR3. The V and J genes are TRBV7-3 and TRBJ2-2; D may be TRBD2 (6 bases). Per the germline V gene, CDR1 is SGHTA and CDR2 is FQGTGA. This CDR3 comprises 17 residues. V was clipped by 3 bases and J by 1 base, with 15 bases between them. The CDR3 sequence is CASSLKLGGKNTGELFF. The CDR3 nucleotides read TGTGCCAGCAGCTTGAAATTGGGGGGAAAGAACACCGGGGAGCTGTTTTTT.

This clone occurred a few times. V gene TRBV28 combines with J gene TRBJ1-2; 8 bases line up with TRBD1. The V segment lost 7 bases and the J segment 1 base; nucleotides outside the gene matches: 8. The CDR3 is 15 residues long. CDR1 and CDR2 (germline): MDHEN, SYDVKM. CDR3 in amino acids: CASTLGGQGNYGYTF. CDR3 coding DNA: TGTGCCAGCACCCTTGGAGGACAGGGTAACTATGGCTACACCTTC.

CDR3 sequence reads: CASSYILPTDTQYF. The CDR3 nucleotides are TGTGCCAGCAGTTACATCCTCCCCACAGATACGCAGTATTTT. The rearrangement uses TRBV27 and TRBJ2-3, with no clear D. The V and J ends lost 4 bases and 2 bases respectively, with 10 bases between them. This CDR3 has 14 residues. From germline, CDR1 is MNHEY and CDR2 SMNVEV (reference sequence).

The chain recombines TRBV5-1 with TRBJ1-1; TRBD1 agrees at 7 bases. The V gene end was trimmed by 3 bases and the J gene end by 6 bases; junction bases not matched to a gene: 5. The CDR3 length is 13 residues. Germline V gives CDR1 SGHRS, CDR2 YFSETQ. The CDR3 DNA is TGCGCCAGCAGCTCCGGGACAGCTTCTGAAGCTTTCTTT. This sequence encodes CASSSGTASEAFF.

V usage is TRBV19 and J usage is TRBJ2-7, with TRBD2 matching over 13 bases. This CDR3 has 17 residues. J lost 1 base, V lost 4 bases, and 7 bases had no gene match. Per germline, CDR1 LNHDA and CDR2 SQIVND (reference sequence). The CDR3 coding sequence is TGTGCCAGTAGTACCCGGACTAGCGGGAGTGCATCCTACGAGCAGTACTTC. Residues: CASSTRTSGSASYEQYF.

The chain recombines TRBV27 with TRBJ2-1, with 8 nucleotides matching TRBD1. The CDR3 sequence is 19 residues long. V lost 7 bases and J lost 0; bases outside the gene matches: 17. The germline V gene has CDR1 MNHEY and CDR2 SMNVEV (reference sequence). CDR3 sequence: CASTNQGQGVIGSYNEQFF. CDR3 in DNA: TGTGCCAGCACCAACCAAGGACAGGGTGTGATTGGCTCCTACAATGAGCAGTTCTTC.

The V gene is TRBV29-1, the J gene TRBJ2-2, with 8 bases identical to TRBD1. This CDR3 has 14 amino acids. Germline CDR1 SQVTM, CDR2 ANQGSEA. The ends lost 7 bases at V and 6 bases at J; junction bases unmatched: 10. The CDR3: CSARTGLASGELFF. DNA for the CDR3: TGCAGCGCCCGGACAGGGCTCGCATCCGGGGAGCTGTTTTTT.

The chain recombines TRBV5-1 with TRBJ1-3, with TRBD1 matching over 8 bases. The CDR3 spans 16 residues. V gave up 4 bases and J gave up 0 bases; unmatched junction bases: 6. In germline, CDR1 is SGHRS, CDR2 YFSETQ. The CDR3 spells CASSAGQASSGNTIYF. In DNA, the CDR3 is TGCGCCAGCAGCGCGGGACAGGCGAGCTCTGGAAACACCATATATTTT.

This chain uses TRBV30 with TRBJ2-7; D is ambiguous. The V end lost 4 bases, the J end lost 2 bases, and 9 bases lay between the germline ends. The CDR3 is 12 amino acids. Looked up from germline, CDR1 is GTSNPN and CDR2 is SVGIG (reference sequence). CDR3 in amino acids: CAWKAGPYEQYF. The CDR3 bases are TGTGCCTGGAAGGCAGGTCCCTACGAGCAGTACTTC.

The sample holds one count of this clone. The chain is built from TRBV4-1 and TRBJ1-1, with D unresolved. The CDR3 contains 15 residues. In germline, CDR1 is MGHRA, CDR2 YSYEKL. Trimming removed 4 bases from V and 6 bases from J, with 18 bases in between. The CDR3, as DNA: TGCGCCAGCAGCCCCGGGGAAGTCGGAGCGGCTGAAGCTTTCTTT. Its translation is CASSPGEVGAAEAFF.

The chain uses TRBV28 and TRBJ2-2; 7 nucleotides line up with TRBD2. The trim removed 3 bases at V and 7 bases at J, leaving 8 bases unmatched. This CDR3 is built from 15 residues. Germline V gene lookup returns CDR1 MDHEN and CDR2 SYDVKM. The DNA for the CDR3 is TGTGCCAGCAGTTTTCTCGGGGGGTCGGACGGGGAGCTGTTTTTT. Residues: CASSFLGGSDGELFF.

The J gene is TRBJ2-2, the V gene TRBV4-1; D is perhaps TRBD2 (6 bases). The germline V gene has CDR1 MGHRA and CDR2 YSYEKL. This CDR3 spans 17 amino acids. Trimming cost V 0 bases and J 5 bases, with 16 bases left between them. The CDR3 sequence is CASSQDAGTNPTGELFF. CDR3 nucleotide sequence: TGCGCCAGCAGCCAAGATGCGGGGACCAATCCTACCGGGGAGCTGTTTTTT.

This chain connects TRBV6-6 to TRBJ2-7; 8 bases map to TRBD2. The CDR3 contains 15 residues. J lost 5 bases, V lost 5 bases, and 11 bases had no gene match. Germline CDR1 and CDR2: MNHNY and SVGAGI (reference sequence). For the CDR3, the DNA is TGTGCCAGCAGTCCAACCCGGGGGGGCCTCAACGAGCAGTACTTC. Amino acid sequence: CASSPTRGGLNEQYF.

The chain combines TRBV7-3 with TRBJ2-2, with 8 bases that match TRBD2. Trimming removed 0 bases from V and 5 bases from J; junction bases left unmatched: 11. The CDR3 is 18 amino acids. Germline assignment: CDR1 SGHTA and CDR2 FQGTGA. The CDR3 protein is CASSLTGPGLGWTGELFF. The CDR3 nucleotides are TGTGCCAGCAGCTTAACGGGACCGGGACTAGGGTGGACCGGGGAGCTGTTTTTT.

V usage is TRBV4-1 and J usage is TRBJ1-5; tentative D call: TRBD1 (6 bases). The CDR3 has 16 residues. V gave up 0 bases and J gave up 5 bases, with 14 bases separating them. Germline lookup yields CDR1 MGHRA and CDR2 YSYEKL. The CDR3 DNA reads TGCGCCAGCAGCCAAGAGGGTCAGGGGAATCATCAGCCCCAGCATTTT. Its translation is CASSQEGQGNHQPQHF.

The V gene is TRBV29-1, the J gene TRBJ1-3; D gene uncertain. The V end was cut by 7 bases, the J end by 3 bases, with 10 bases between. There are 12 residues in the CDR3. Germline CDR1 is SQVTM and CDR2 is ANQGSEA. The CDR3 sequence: CSAEADGNTIYF. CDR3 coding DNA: TGCAGCGCAGAGGCAGATGGAAACACCATATATTTT.

CDR3 residues: CASSQVDRAHYGYTF. Here the CDR3 DNA reads TGCGCCAGCAGCCAAGTAGACAGGGCTCACTATGGCTACACCTTC. V and J are TRBV4-1 and TRBJ1-2; 7 bases match TRBD1. V dropped 1 base and J dropped 3; count of bases not matched to a gene: 5. This CDR3 comprises 15 residues. CDR1 and CDR2 from the germline V gene are MGHRA and YSYEKL.

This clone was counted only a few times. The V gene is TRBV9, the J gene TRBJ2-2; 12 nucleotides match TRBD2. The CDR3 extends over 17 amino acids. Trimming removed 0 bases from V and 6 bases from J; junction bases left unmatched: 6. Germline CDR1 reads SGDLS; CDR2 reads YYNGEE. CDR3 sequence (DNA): TGTGCCAGCAGCGTAGCTGCTAGCGGGAGGGCCTCCGGGGAGCTGTTTTTT. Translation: CASSVAASGRASGELFF.

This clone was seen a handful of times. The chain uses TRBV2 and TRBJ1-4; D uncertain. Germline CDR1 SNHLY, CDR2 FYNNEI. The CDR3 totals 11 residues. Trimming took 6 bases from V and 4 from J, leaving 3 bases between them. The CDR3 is CASSRNEKLFF. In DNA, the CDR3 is TGTGCCAGCAGCCGTAATGAAAAACTGTTTTTT.